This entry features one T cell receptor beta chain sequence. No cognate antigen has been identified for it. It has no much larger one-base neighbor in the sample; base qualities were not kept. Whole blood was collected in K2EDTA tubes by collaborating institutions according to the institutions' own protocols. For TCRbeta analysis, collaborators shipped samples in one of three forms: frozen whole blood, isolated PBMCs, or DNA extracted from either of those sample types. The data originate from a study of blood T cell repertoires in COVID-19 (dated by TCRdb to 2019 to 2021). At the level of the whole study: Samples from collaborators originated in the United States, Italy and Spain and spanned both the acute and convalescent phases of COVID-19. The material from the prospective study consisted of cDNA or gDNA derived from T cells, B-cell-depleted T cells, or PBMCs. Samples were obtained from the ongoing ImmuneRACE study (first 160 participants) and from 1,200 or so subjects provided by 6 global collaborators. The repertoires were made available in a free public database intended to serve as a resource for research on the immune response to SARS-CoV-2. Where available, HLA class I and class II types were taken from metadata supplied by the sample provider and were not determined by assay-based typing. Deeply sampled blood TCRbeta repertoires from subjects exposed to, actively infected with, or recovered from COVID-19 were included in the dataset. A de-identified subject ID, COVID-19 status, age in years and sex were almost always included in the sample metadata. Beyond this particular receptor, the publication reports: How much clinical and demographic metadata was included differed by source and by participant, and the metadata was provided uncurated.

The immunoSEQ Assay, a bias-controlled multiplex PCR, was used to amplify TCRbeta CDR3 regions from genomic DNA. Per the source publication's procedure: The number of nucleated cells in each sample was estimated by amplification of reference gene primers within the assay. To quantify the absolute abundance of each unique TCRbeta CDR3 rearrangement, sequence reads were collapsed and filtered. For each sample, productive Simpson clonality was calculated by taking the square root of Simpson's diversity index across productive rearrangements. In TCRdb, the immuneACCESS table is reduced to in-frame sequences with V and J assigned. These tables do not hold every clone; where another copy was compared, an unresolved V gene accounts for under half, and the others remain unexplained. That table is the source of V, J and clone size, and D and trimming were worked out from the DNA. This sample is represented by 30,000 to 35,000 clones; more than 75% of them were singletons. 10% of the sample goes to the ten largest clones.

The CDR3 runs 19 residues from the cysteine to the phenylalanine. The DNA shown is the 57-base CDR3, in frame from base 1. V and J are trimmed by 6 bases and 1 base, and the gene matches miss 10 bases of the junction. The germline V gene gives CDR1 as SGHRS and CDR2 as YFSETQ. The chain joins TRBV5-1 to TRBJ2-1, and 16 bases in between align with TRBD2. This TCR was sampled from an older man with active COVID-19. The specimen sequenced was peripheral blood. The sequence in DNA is TGCGCCAGCAAAGGGTGGGGACTAGCGGGAGGGCCTTCCTACAATGAGCAGTTCTTC. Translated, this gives CASKGWGLAGGPSYNEQFF.